These T cell receptor beta chains were read from a single sample in a study of CD8 T cells in ankylosing spondylitis. Each CDR3 protein gets one entry after TCRdb re-called the 5' RACE reads with MiXCR. Among 220,000 or so distinct CDR3 sequences, about 10% were seen once, and the ten largest hold about 19%. What was sequenced was blood, either unsorted or a sorted T cell fraction (not recorded which). All receptors come from a male donor with ankylosing spondylitis or in good health (not recorded which). Both conserved end residues are part of each CDR3. The order of the fields is D gene, clone size, J gene, V gene, CDR3 protein, CDR3 DNA. D genes are given only for firm matches. Only part of the rows carry a size: once, few, many, or a class if the clone is expanded.

D: NA; size: many; J: TRBJ2-5; V: TRBV7-8; CDR3: CASSLAYGGPQETQYF; DNA: TGTGCCAGCAGCTTAGCGTACGGGGGACCCCAAGAGACCCAGTACTTC
D: NA; size: NA; J: TRBJ1-1; V: TRBV12-5; CDR3: CASGLVQAQGLNTEAFF; DNA: TGTGCTAGTGGTTTGGTACAGGCTCAGGGGTTGAACACTGAAGCTTTCTTT
D: NA; size: NA; J: TRBJ1-3; V: TRBV27; CDR3: CASSLSVGNTIYF; DNA: TGTGCCAGCAGTTTATCAGTCGGAAACACCATATATTTT
D: TRBD2; size: many; J: TRBJ2-5; V: TRBV10-2; CDR3: CASSDGSGGLQETQYF; DNA: TGCGCCAGCAGTGATGGTAGCGGGGGGCTCCAAGAGACCCAGTACTTC
D: TRBD1; size: NA; J: TRBJ1-6; V: TRBV15; CDR3: CATSRGRPGQANSPLHF; DNA: TGTGCCACCAGCAGAGGACGACCGGGACAGGCTAATTCACCCCTCCACTTT
D: NA; size: few; J: TRBJ2-7; V: TRBV6-1; CDR3: CASSEVWGYEQYF; DNA: TGTGCCAGCAGTGAAGTGTGGGGCTACGAGCAGTACTTC
D: NA; size: many; J: TRBJ2-3; V: TRBV7-3; CDR3: CASSLMRGGGFSTDTQYF; DNA: TGTGCCAGCAGCTTAATGCGAGGCGGGGGCTTTAGCACAGATACGCAGTATTTT
D: TRBD1; size: few; J: TRBJ1-1; V: TRBV20-1; CDR3: CSARVGGLNTEAFF; DNA: TGCAGTGCTAGGGTAGGGGGCTTGAACACTGAAGCTTTCTTT
D: TRBD2; size: few; J: TRBJ2-5; V: TRBV4-2; CDR3: CASSQALAGGPETQYF; DNA: TGTGCCAGCAGCCAGGCACTAGCGGGGGGTCCGGAGACCCAGTACTTC
D: TRBD2; size: NA; J: TRBJ2-1; V: TRBV4-2; CDR3: CASSQEIVAGGSYNEQFF; DNA: TGTGCCAGCAGCCAAGAGATCGTAGCGGGCGGCTCCTACAATGAGCAGTTCTTC
D: NA; size: NA; J: TRBJ2-1; V: TRBV7-3; CDR3: CASSRQADSSYNEQFF; DNA: TGTGCCAGCAGCCGTCAGGCGGACAGCTCCTACAATGAGCAGTTCTTC
D: NA; size: many; J: TRBJ1-1; V: TRBV20-1; CDR3: CSMRPGGTEAFF; DNA: TGCAGTATGAGGCCCGGGGGCACTGAAGCTTTCTTT
D: NA; size: many; J: TRBJ1-4; V: TRBV6-1; CDR3: CASSRRQATNEKLFF; DNA: TGTGCCAGCAGCCGACGACAAGCAACTAATGAAAAACTGTTTTTT
D: NA; size: once; J: TRBJ1-6; V: TRBV7-2; CDR3: CASSHNSPLHF; DNA: TGTGCCAGCAGCCACAATTCACCCCTCCACTTT
D: NA; size: many; J: TRBJ1-2; V: TRBV27; CDR3: CASSLLAAEVNYGYTF; DNA: TGTGCCAGCAGTTTATTAGCGGCAGAAGTCAACTATGGCTACACCTTC
D: NA; size: few; J: TRBJ1-4; V: TRBV15; CDR3: CATSRDRGDLEKLFF; DNA: TGTGCCACCAGCAGAGATCGGGGGGACCTCGAAAAACTGTTTTTT
D: TRBD1; size: many; J: TRBJ2-2; V: TRBV5-1; CDR3: CASSLEGQGRTGELFF; DNA: TGCGCCAGCAGCTTGGAGGGACAGGGGAGGACCGGGGAGCTGTTTTTT
D: NA; size: NA; J: TRBJ1-5; V: TRBV2; CDR3: CASASMAGGNQPQHF; DNA: TGTGCCAGCGCTTCTATGGCGGGGGGCAATCAGCCCCAGCATTTT
D: NA; size: many; J: TRBJ1-2; V: TRBV7-2; CDR3: CASSSGTYDYGYTF; DNA: TGTGCCAGCAGCTCCGGGACATACGACTATGGCTACACCTTC